The next 5 T cell receptor beta chains were all read from a single sample in a study of Tregs in tolerant kidney transplant recipients. TCRdb's copy holds only in-frame clones and misses some; the assay was immunoSEQ multiplex PCR. This sample has around 70,000 clones, with 92% found just once. Sequencing was performed on CD8+ T cells from blood, taken before the transplant. These receptors were obtained from a human donor who received a combined kidney and bone marrow transplant.

This chain joins TRBV9 and TRBJ2-3, with 7 bases aligning to TRBD2. The CDR3 is 16 amino acids. V dropped 4 bases and J dropped 2; count of bases not matched to a gene: 10. CDR1 SGDLS and CDR2 YYNGEE come from the germline V gene. The CDR3 DNA reads as TGTGCCAGCAGCCCTCTCCTAGCGGTACACACAGATACGCAGTATTTT. Translated, it gives CASSPLLAVHTDTQYF.

J is TRBJ1-5 and V is TRBV9; 7 nucleotides line up with TRBD1. The trim removed 3 bases at V and 3 bases at J, leaving 3 bases unmatched. This CDR3 is built from 14 residues. Germline V gene data show CDR1 as SGDLS and CDR2 as YYNGEE. CDR3 residues: CASSETGSNQPQHF. The CDR3 region has the DNA TGTGCCAGCAGCGAGACAGGGTCCAATCAGCCCCAGCATTTT.

V gene TRBV5-4 combines with J gene TRBJ2-7; D possibly corresponds to TRBD1 (5 bases). The CDR3 is 15 residues long. The germline CDR1 and CDR2 sequences are SGHNT and YYREEE (reference sequence). Trimming removed 3 bases from V and 4 bases from J, with 17 bases in between. CDR3 residues: CASSSPTEATYEQYF. The DNA for the CDR3 is TGTGCCAGCAGCTCGCCGACAGAGGCGACTTACGAGCAGTACTTC.

The chain employs TRBV6-6 and TRBJ2-3; 7 bases are a match to TRBD1. CDR1 is MNHNY and CDR2 is SVGAGI in the germline V gene (reference sequence). V lost 9 bases to trimming and J lost 2 bases; unmatched junction nucleotides: 8. CDR3 length: 14 amino acids. The CDR3 region has the DNA TGTGCCAGTAAACAGGGGCGAACCACAGATACGCAGTATTTT. As protein: CASKQGRTTDTQYF.

The rearrangement uses TRBV7-9 and TRBJ2-1; 11 bases map to TRBD2. After removal of 5 bases from V and 0 bases from J, the junction contained 12 bases not matched to a gene. Germline assignment: CDR1 SEHNR and CDR2 FQNEAQ (reference sequence). The CDR3 runs 19 residues. CDR3 sequence: CASSPIVAGGPASYNEQFF. In DNA form, the CDR3 reads TGTGCCAGCAGCCCAATAGTAGCGGGGGGGCCAGCCTCCTACAATGAGCAGTTCTTC.